Below, 32 T cell receptor beta chains from the same sample are listed, as sequenced in a study of T cells in Graves' hyperthyroidism and ophthalmopathy. RNA transcripts provided the source from which TCR beta CDR3 regions were amplified. HTBI primers drove first-round RT-PCR of the TCR CDR3. TCRdb redid the calling of the multiplex PCR reads with MiXCR, one entry per CDR3 protein. The data contain 480,000 or so distinct CDR3 sequences, 13% to 15% of them seen just once; the ten biggest clones take up about a sixth. The sample was blood. The receptors derive from a woman between 18 and 30 years old with Graves' hyperthyroidism.

This clonotype has just a few counts. The chain joins TRBV27 to TRBJ1-1; D is undetermined. Trimming removed 7 bases from V and 1 base from J, with 13 bases in between. Germline V lookup: CDR1 MNHEY, CDR2 SMNVEV (reference sequence). This CDR3 region has 14 residues. This chain's CDR3 is CASNSPTTNTEAFF. DNA for the CDR3: TGTGCCAGCAACTCCCCTACAACGAACACTGAAGCTTTCTTT.

This clonotype was counted at least ten times. The genes are TRBV6-5 and TRBJ1-1, with D possibly matching TRBD1 (5 bases). Trimming pared 6 bases from V and 2 bases from J, leaving 19 bases between. Germline-derived CDR1 and CDR2 are MNHEY and SVGAGI. CDR3 length: 16 amino acids. The CDR3 here is CASRSGPRTTNTEAFF. The CDR3, as DNA: TGTGCCAGCAGGTCGGGGCCTAGAACAACAAACACTGAAGCTTTCTTT.

At least ten counts were recorded for this clonotype. The rearrangement uses TRBV7-8 and TRBJ1-2; 7 positions agree with TRBD1. Per germline, CDR1 SGHVS and CDR2 FQNEAQ. CDR3 length: 14 residues. After removal of 3 bases from V and 1 base from J, the junction contained 2 bases not matched to a gene. The CDR3 coding sequence is TGTGCCAGCAGCTTCAGGGGGGTTAACTATGGCTACACCTTC. This gives the protein CASSFRGVNYGYTF.

This clonotype appeared many times. The chain employs TRBV6-1 and TRBJ1-1, with D tentatively TRBD1 (5 bases). Germline CDR1 MNHNS, CDR2 SASEGT. V lost 5 bases, J lost 11 bases, and 18 bases lay in between. CDR3 size: 13 residues. CDR3 DNA sequence: TGTGCCAGCAGTTCCCCGGACATCCTAGTGGCTTTCTTT. This gives the protein CASSSPDILVAFF.

V gene TRBV5-5 combines with J gene TRBJ2-2; D unresolved. This CDR3 region has 14 residues. V was trimmed by 1 base and J by 2 bases, leaving 6 bases between them. Germline values: CDR1 SGHKS, CDR2 YYEKEE (reference sequence). The CDR3 reads CASSLPVNTGELFF. CDR3 nucleotides: TGTGCCAGCAGCTTGCCAGTTAACACCGGGGAGCTGTTTTTT.

This clonotype was detected ten times or more. The chain joins TRBV20-1 to TRBJ2-7; 7 bases match TRBD2. The CDR3 totals 16 residues. Germline V lookup: CDR1 DFQATT, CDR2 SNEGSKA (reference sequence). The junction had 14 bases not matched to a gene; V was cut back by 0 bases and J by 6 bases. CDR3 amino acids: CSARDITGGLLGEQYF. In DNA, the CDR3 is TGCAGTGCTAGAGATATCACGGGAGGCCTCCTGGGCGAGCAGTACTTC.

Many counts were recorded for this clonotype. The junction departs from the called germline gene at one end, perhaps through a read error. The genes are TRBV12-3 or TRBV12-4 and TRBJ2-5, with D hard to call. The CDR3 spans 16 residues. The chain's CDR3 is CASSLEGSSVQEAQYF. The CDR3, as DNA: TGTGCCAGCAGTTTAGAGGGCAGTTCAGTACAAGAGGCCCAGTACTTC.

The chain links TRBV6-1 to TRBJ1-5; 7 nucleotides line up with TRBD1. Germline CDR1 reads MNHNS; CDR2 reads SASEGT. Trimming took 6 bases from V and 6 from J; bases not matched to a gene: 8. This CDR3 contains 14 residues. CDR3 sequence (DNA): TGTGCCAGCAGCCGACAGGGTAGGGTTCAGCCCCAGCATTTT. Protein: CASSRQGRVQPQHF.

This clonotype was seen at least ten times. The genes are TRBV12-3 or TRBV12-4 and TRBJ1-1; D is unresolved. This CDR3 region has 14 residues. Between the trimmed V and J ends, which lost 7 bases and 0 bases, there was a span of 12 bases. The CDR3: CASKFGGLNTEAFF. The CDR3 bases are TGTGCCAGCAAGTTTGGTGGCCTGAACACTGAAGCTTTCTTT.

J is TRBJ2-1 and V is TRBV5-1; D remains unclear. V dropped 2 bases and J dropped 5 bases, with 8 bases sitting between them. CDR1 SGHRS and CDR2 YFSETQ come from the germline V gene. The CDR3 length is 13 residues. As DNA, the CDR3 is TGCGCCAGCAGCTTACAGACTCACAATGAGCAGTTCTTC. Its protein is CASSLQTHNEQFF.

V is TRBV12-5 and J is TRBJ1-1; the D is unclear. This CDR3 has 14 amino acids. Trimming cost V 7 bases and J 0 bases, with 12 bases left between them. Germline assignment: CDR1 LGHNT and CDR2 FRNRAP. The CDR3 nucleotides read TGTGCTAGTGTCCAATCTCACATGAACACTGAAGCTTTCTTT. Encoded protein: CASVQSHMNTEAFF.

This clonotype was found many times. Here the CDR3 DNA reads TGTGCCAGCAGTTTTAGCGGGGGGAATAATTCACCCCTCCACTTT. It is translated as CASSFSGGNNSPLHF. The rearrangement uses TRBV28 and TRBJ1-6, with a tentative D call TRBD1 (5 bases). Germline lookup yields CDR1 MDHEN and CDR2 SYDVKM. The CDR3 runs 15 residues. Between the trimmed V and J ends, which lost 3 bases and 5 bases, there was a span of 11 bases.

In its sample, this clonotype was seen many times. J is TRBJ1-1 and V is TRBV19; D remains ambiguous. Trimming left V 7 bases short and J 1 base short, with 10 bases between. Germline loops: CDR1 LNHDA, CDR2 SQIVND (reference sequence). This CDR3 has 13 residues. The CDR3 spells CASKAAENTEAFF. The CDR3 bases are TGTGCCAGTAAGGCGGCGGAGAACACTGAAGCTTTCTTT.

This clonotype was picked up many times. The rearrangement joins TRBV6-1 to TRBJ2-1, with a possible D match to TRBD2 (6 bases). CDR3 length: 14 residues. V was pared by 5 bases and J by 4 bases, with 12 bases between. Germline V lookup: CDR1 MNHNS, CDR2 SASEGT. CDR3 sequence reads: CASSRGGPYNEQFF. CDR3 coding DNA: TGTGCCAGCAGTCGCGGAGGGCCGTACAATGAGCAGTTCTTC.

This clonotype has a count of ten or more. The chain employs TRBV27 and TRBJ2-1; the match to TRBD2 covers 14 bases. This CDR3 spans 19 amino acids. The V gene's germline CDR1 is MNHEY and CDR2 SMNVEV (reference sequence). With 3 bases clipped from V and 6 bases from J, the junction kept 13 bases outside the gene matches. CDR3 bases: TGTGCCAGCAGTTTTTCCGGACTAGCGGGAGGTTTTTTACGCAATGAGCAGTTCTTC. It is translated as CASSFSGLAGGFLRNEQFF.

On this clonotype: One junction end disagrees with the germline gene, perhaps due to a read error. The chain carries TRBV30 and TRBJ2-1; TRBD2 aligns across 10 bases. CDR1 and CDR2 from the germline V gene are GTSNPN and SVGIG (reference sequence). The CDR3 runs 15 residues. CDR3 loop: CAWDLAGDSYDEQFF. CDR3 bases: TGTGCCTGGGACCTAGCGGGAGATTCCTACGATGAGCAGTTCTTC.

The sample holds many counts of this clonotype. The chain is built from TRBV12-3 or TRBV12-4 and TRBJ2-3; the match to TRBD2 covers 8 bases. The CDR3 is 15 amino acids. V trimming: 6 bases; J trimming: 0 bases; junction bases outside the gene matches: 5. The CDR3 spells CASSPLAASTDTQYF. In nucleotides, the CDR3 is TGTGCCAGCAGCCCACTAGCGGCGAGCACAGATACGCAGTATTTT.

This clonotype has only a few counts. The chain is built from TRBV20-1 and TRBJ2-5, with D unresolved. V lost 3 bases and J 4 bases, leaving 12 bases between the germline ends. Per the germline V gene, CDR1 is DFQATT and CDR2 is SNEGSKA (reference sequence). CDR3 length: 13 amino acids. CDR3 nucleotides: TGCAGTGCTAGCTTCTTCTTACGAGAGACCCAGTACTTC. Translating it yields CSASFFLRETQYF.

There are a few counts of this clonotype. The CDR3 here is CASRDRHTDTQYF. The DNA of the CDR3 is TGTGCCAGCAGGGACAGACACACAGATACGCAGTATTTT. The genes are TRBV25-1 and TRBJ2-3; tentative D call: TRBD1 (6 bases). Trimming left V 6 bases short and J 2 bases short, with 9 bases between. The CDR3 loop spans 13 amino acids. CDR1 and CDR2 from the germline V gene are MGHDK and SYGVNS.

This clonotype was detected many times. This chain uses TRBV2 with TRBJ2-1; TRBD2 aligns across 12 bases. The germline V gene has CDR1 SNHLY and CDR2 FYNNEI. Losses at the gene ends were 7 bases for V and 6 bases for J; bases not matched to a gene: 7. CDR3 length equals 15 residues. As DNA, the CDR3 is TGTGCCAGCATCCAAACTAGCGGGAGGTCCAATGAGCAGTTCTTC. The encoded protein is CASIQTSGRSNEQFF.

The chain employs TRBV12-3 or TRBV12-4 and TRBJ2-7; D gene uncertain. There are 14 residues in the CDR3. The ends were cut back, 1 base at V and 4 bases at J, with 11 bases in the middle. The CDR3 spells CASSLDRRFYEQYF. CDR3 nucleotide sequence: TGTGCCAGCAGTTTAGACCGGCGGTTTTACGAGCAGTACTTC.

This clonotype has at least ten counts. The chain carries TRBV19 and TRBJ2-7, with D possibly being TRBD2 (5 bases). CDR1 LNHDA and CDR2 SQIVND come from the germline V gene (reference sequence). Trimming left V 3 bases short and J 4 bases short, with 10 bases between. The CDR3 consists of 13 residues. The CDR3 DNA is TGTGCCAGTAGTATGGTGGAGCGGTACGAGCAGTACTTC. Protein: CASSMVERYEQYF. The full variable domain, in which reference TRBV19 and TRBJ2-7 provide the parts outside the CDR3, is DGGITQSPKYLFRKEGQNVTLSCEQNLNHDAMYWYRQDPGQGLRLIYYSQIVNDFQKGDIAEGYSVSREKKESFPLTVTSAQKNPTAFYLCASSMVERYEQYFGPGTRLTVT.

The chain combines TRBV4-2 with TRBJ1-1; 7 bases agree with TRBD1. Germline lookup yields CDR1 LGHNA and CDR2 YNFKEQ. After removal of 1 base from V and 8 bases from J, the junction contained 13 bases not matched to a gene. The CDR3 loop spans 16 amino acids. The CDR3 here is CASSQVRLEGGEEAFF. The CDR3 DNA reads TGTGCCAGCAGCCAAGTTCGGTTAGAAGGGGGCGAAGAAGCTTTCTTT.

In its sample, this clonotype was seen a few times. The genes are TRBV10-1 and TRBJ2-3; the D gene is possibly TRBD2 (5 bases). CDR1 is WNHNN and CDR2 is SYGVQD in the germline V gene (reference sequence). V was trimmed by 2 bases and J by 2 bases, leaving 14 bases between them. The CDR3 covers 16 residues. CDR3 protein: CASSEKRELDTDTQYF. The CDR3 DNA is TGCGCCAGCAGTGAGAAGAGGGAGCTTGACACAGATACGCAGTATTTT.

J is TRBJ1-2 and V is TRBV28; tentative D call: TRBD1 (5 bases). Germline values: CDR1 MDHEN, CDR2 SYDVKM. This CDR3 is 12 amino acids long. DNA of the CDR3: TGTGTCTCAAACAGGCAGGGATTTGGCTACACCTTC. Translating gives CVSNRQGFGYTF.

The chain links TRBV4-1 to TRBJ2-2, with TRBD1 matching 7 bases. The CDR3 has 17 residues. Germline-derived CDR1 and CDR2 are MGHRA and YSYEKL. Germline trimming cut 0 bases from V and 3 bases from J; bases unmatched to any gene: 7. The CDR3 DNA sequence: TGCGCCAGCAGCCAAGATCGAAAGGGGGCCCACACCGGGGAGCTGTTTTTT. This encodes CASSQDRKGAHTGELFF.

The chain employs TRBV5-1 and TRBJ2-1; TRBD2 aligns across 11 bases. After removal of 4 bases from V and 0 bases from J, the junction contained 6 bases not matched to a gene. Germline V gives CDR1 SGHRS, CDR2 YFSETQ. The CDR3 consists of 17 residues. CDR3 nucleotides: TGCGCCAGCAGCGTGCGACTAGCGGGGATCTCCTACAATGAGCAGTTCTTC. Its translation: CASSVRLAGISYNEQFF.

This clonotype showed up just a few times. The chain has TRBV13 and TRBJ1-1; maybe TRBD1 (5 bases). V was clipped by 3 bases and J by 4 bases, with 12 bases between them. From germline, CDR1 is PRHDT and CDR2 FYEKMQ (reference sequence). The CDR3 has 14 amino acids. This CDR3 reads CASSFLGVPTEAFF. The CDR3 region has the DNA TGTGCCAGCAGCTTTTTGGGGGTCCCCACTGAAGCTTTCTTT.

The chain carries TRBV5-1 and TRBJ1-1; D is ambiguous. CDR1 is SGHRS, CDR2 YFSETQ, per germline. Trimming shortened V by 0 bases and J by 6 bases, and 9 bases separated the two germline ends. There are 13 residues in the CDR3. The CDR3, as DNA: TGCGCCAGCAGCTTGGAGTCTACCCCTGAAGCTTTCTTT. Translated, it gives CASSLESTPEAFF.

This clonotype has a handful of counts. A read error is possible here, since a much larger clone lies one base away. The final CDR3 position lacks the conserved phenylalanine or tryptophan, pointing to a likely read error. The V call is TRBV3-1, the J call TRBJ2-7, with 9 nucleotides matching TRBD2. Germline V CDR1 and CDR2: LGHDT, YNNKEL (reference sequence). The CDR3 consists of 16 residues. The V and J ends lost 1 base and 6 bases, in that order; junction bases with no gene match: 10. CDR3: CASSQARAGGESEQYL. The DNA for the CDR3 is TGTGCCAGCAGCCAAGCTCGAGCGGGAGGTGAAAGCGAGCAGTACCTC.

Many counts were recorded for this clonotype. The genes are TRBV7-8 and TRBJ1-6; tentative D call: TRBD1 (5 bases). Germline CDR1 is SGHVS and CDR2 is FQNEAQ. The ends were cut back, 3 bases at V and 6 bases at J, with 9 bases in the middle. CDR3 length: 14 residues. The DNA of the CDR3 is TGTGCCAGCAGCTTGAGGGGTGGTAATTCACCCCTCCACTTT. Translation gives CASSLRGGNSPLHF.

The chain couples TRBV3-1 to TRBJ2-2; D perhaps matches TRBD2 (6 bases). This CDR3 is built from 16 residues. The V gene's germline CDR1 is LGHDT and CDR2 YNNKEL (reference sequence). Between the trimmed V and J ends, which lost 1 base and 1 base, there was a span of 10 bases. The CDR3 is CASSQGAGRNTGELFF. The CDR3 DNA reads as TGTGCCAGCAGCCAAGGGGCGGGAAGGAACACCGGGGAGCTGTTTTTT.